Below, one TCR beta chain is given with its context. Original processing notes: Reference gene primer amplification gave nucleated cell count estimates. The assay was immunoSEQ multiplex PCR, and TCRdb's table has in-frame clones only and misses some. Clone size and the V and J calls come from that table; the DNA yielded D and trimming. Among some 150,000 clones listed, around 77% were seen once. The data originate from a study of blood T cell repertoires in COVID-19. On the study more broadly: Acute and convalescent COVID-19 specimens originated in the United States, Italy and Spain. From T cells, B-cell-depleted T cells, or PBMCs came the material, which was cDNA or gDNA.

Per germline, CDR1 SGHTA and CDR2 FQGTGA. The trim removed 4 bases at V and 2 bases at J, leaving 6 bases unmatched. The CDR3 totals 16 residues. This TCR derives from a man aged 45 to 65 with active or convalescent COVID-19. The chain couples TRBV7-3 to TRBJ2-1; 9 positions match TRBD2. Sequencing was performed on peripheral blood. The CDR3 bases are TGTGCCAGCAGCTCCATAGCGGGAGTTGCCTACAATGAGCAGTTCTTC. This gives the protein CASSSIAGVAYNEQFF.